This T cell receptor (beta chain) was captured by sequencing in a study of T cells after yellow fever vaccination. Study-level information: Fractions of limited cellularity were prepared by means of SMART-Seq v4 Ultra Low Input. Study results and caveats: Some clonotypes, a small share, were shared between CD4 and CD8 compartments. Reappearing after the booster were most of the clones from primary vaccination (about 96% CD4, around 88% CD8).

In this sample, this clonotype turned up many times. Its antigen is unknown. By 5'RACE template switching, TCR cDNA was produced, with a universal primer site and UMIs added in the process. TCRdb re-derived calls from the 5' RACE reads in MiXCR, one entry per CDR3 protein. The sample carries 150,000 to 200,000 distinct CDR3 sequences, approximately 6.8% recorded once. The V gene end was trimmed by 4 bases and the J gene end by 2 bases; junction bases not matched to a gene: 8. Germline assignment: CDR1 SGHRS and CDR2 YFSETQ. This CDR3 contains 15 residues. Sequences were derived from CD4+ T cells sorted from PBMCs, sampled 4 to 5 days after the first yellow fever vaccination. This rearrangement joins TRBV5-1 to TRBJ2-7, with 8 bases fitting TRBD1. This clonotype was sampled from a man aged 18 to 35 who received the YFV17D yellow fever vaccine. CDR3 in amino acids: CASSQGQELTYEQYV. In nucleotides, the CDR3 is TGCGCCAGCAGCCAGGGACAGGAGCTTACCTACGAGCAGTACGTC.